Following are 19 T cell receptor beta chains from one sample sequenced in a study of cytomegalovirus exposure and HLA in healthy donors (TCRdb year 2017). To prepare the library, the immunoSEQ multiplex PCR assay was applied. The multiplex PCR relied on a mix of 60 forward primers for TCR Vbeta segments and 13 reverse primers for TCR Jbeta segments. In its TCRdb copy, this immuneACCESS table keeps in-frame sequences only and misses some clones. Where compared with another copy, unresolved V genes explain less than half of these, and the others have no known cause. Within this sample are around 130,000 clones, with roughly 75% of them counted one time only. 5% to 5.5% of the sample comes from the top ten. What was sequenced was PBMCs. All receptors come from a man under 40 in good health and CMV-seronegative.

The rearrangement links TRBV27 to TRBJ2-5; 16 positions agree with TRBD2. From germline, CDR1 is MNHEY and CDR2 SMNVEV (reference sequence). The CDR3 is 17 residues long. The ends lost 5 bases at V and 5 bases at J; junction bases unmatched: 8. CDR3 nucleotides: TGTGCCAGCAGTCCGGGACTAGCGGGAGGGGGTCAGGAGACCCAGTACTTC. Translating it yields CASSPGLAGGGQETQYF.

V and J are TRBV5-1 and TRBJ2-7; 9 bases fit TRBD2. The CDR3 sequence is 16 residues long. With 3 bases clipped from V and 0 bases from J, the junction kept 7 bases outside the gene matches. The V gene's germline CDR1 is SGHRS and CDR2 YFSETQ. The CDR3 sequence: CASSWGGSGGSYEQYF. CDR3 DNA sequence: TGCGCCAGCAGCTGGGGAGGTAGCGGGGGCTCCTACGAGCAGTACTTC.

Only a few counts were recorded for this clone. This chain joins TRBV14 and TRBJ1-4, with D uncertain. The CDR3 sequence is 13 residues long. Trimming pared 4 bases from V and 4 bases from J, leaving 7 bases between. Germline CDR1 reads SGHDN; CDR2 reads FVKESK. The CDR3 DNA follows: TGTGCCAGCAGCCCTCGCGGTAATGAAAAACTGTTTTTT. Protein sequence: CASSPRGNEKLFF.

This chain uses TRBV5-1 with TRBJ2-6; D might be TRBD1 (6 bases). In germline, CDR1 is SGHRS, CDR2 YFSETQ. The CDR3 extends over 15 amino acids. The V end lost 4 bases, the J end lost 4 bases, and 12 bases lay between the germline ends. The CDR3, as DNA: TGCGCCAGCAGCATTTGGGGGCAAGGGGCCAACGTCCTGACTTTC. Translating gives CASSIWGQGANVLTF.

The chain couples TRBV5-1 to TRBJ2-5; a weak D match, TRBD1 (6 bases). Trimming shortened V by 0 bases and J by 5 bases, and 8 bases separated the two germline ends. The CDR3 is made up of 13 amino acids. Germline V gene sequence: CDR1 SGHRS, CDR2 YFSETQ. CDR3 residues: CASSLADRETQYF. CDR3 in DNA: TGCGCCAGCAGCTTGGCCGACAGGGAGACCCAGTACTTC.

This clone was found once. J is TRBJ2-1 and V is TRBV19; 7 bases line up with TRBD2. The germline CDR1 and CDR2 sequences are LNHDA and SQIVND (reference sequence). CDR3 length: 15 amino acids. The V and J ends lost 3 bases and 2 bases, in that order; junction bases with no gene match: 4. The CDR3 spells CASSMGRVAYNEQFF. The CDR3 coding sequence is TGTGCCAGTAGTATGGGGAGGGTCGCCTACAATGAGCAGTTCTTC. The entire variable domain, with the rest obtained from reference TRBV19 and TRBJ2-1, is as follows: DGGITQSPKYLFRKEGQNVTLSCEQNLNHDAMYWYRQDPGQGLRLIYYSQIVNDFQKGDIAEGYSVSREKKESFPLTVTSAQKNPTAFYLCASSMGRVAYNEQFFGPGTRLTVL.

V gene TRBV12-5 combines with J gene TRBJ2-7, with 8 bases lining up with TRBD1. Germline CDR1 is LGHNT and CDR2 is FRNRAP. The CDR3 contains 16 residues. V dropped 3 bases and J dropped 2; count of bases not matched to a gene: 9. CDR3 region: CASGLGVTGEAYEQYF. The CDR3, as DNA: TGTGCTAGTGGTTTAGGCGTGACAGGGGAGGCCTACGAGCAGTACTTC.

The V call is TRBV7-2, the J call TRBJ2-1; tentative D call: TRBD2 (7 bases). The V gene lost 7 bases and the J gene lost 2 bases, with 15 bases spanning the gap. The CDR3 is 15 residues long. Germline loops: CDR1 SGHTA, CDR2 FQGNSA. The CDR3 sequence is CASKRGGTTYNEQFF. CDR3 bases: TGTGCCAGCAAGAGGGGGGGGACCACCTACAATGAGCAGTTCTTC.

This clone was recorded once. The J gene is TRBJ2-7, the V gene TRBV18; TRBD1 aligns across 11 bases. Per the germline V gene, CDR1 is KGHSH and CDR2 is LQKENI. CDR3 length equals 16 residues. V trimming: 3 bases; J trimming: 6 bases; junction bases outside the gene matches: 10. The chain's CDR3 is CASSPGLGQGVFEQYF. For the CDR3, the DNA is TGTGCCAGCTCACCCGGGTTGGGACAGGGGGTATTCGAGCAGTACTTC.

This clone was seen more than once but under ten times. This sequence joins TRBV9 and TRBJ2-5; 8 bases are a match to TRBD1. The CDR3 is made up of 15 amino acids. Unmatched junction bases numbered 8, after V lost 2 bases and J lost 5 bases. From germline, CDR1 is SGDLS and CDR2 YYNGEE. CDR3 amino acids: CASSVRTGSPETQYF. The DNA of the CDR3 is TGTGCCAGCAGCGTTAGGACAGGGAGCCCGGAGACCCAGTACTTC.

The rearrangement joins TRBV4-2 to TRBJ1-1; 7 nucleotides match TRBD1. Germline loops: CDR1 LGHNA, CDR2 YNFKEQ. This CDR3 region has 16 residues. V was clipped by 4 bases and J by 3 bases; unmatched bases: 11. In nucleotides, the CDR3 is TGTGCCAGCAGCCCCTCTGGAGCAGGGGGGTACACTGAAGCTTTCTTT. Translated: CASSPSGAGGYTEAFF.

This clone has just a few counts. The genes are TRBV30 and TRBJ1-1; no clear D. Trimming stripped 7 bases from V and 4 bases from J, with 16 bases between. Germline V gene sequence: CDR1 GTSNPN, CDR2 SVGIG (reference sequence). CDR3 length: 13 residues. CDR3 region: CASLWREGTEAFF. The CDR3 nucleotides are TGTGCCTCTCTTTGGAGGGAGGGCACTGAAGCTTTCTTT.

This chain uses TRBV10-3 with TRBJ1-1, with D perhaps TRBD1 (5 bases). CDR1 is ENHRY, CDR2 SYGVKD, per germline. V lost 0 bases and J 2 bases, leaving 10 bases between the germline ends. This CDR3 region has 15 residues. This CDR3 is CAISESGPRNTEAFF. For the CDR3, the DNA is TGTGCCATCAGTGAGTCGGGGCCGCGTAACACTGAAGCTTTCTTT.

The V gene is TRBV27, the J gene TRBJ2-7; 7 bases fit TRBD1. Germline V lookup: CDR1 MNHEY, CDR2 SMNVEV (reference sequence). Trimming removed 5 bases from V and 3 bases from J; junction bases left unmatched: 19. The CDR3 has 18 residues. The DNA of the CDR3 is TGTGCCAGCAGTCCGATAACAAACCGGGGACAGCGCCACTACGAGCAGTACTTC. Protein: CASSPITNRGQRHYEQYF.

The CDR3 region is CASSSTRTLLDEQFF. CDR3 bases: TGTGCCAGCAGTTCTACTAGGACCCTCCTGGATGAGCAGTTCTTC. This chain joins TRBV28 and TRBJ2-1; D is perhaps TRBD2 (5 bases). The V and J ends lost 4 bases and 8 bases respectively, with 18 bases between them. This CDR3 has 15 residues. CDR1 is MDHEN, CDR2 SYDVKM, per germline.

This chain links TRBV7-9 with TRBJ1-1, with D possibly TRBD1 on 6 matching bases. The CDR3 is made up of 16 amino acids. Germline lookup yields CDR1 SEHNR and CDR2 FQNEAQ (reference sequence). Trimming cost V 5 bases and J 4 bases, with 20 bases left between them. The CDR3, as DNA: TGTGCCAGCAGCCGTTCCCTGGACAGCTTGGCCACTGAAGCTTTCTTT. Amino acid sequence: CASSRSLDSLATEAFF.

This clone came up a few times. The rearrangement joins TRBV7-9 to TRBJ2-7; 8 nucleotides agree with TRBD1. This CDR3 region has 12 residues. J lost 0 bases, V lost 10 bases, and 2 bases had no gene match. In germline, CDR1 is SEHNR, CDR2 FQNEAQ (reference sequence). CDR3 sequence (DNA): TGTGCCATACAGGGGGACTCCTACGAGCAGTACTTC. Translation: CAIQGDSYEQYF.

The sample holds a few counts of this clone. The DNA of the CDR3 is TGCGCCAGCAGCTTCCTGCCCCTAGCGGGGGTTAATGAGCAGTTCTTC. This encodes CASSFLPLAGVNEQFF. V usage is TRBV5-1 and J usage is TRBJ2-1; the match to TRBD2 covers 10 bases. J lost 7 bases, V lost 2 bases, and 9 bases had no gene match. The CDR3 runs 16 residues. Germline CDR1 is SGHRS and CDR2 is YFSETQ.

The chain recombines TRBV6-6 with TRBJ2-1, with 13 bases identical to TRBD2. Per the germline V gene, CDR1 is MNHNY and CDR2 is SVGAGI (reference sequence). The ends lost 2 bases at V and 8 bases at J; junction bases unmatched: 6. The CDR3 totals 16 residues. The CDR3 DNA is TGTGCCAGCAGTTACCCCGTACTAGCGGGAGGGGATGAGCAGTTCTTC. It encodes CASSYPVLAGGDEQFF.